A single sample is the source of the 18 T cell receptor beta chains below, sequenced in a study of response to subunit inactivated influenza vaccine. TCRdb recomputed calls from the RT-PCR reads with MiXCR, one row per CDR3 protein. The sample includes more than 400,000 distinct CDR3 sequences, roughly 9.8% seen only once; the top ten take approximately 12%. The material was PBMCs from blood, obtained more than 35 days after vaccination. These receptors all stem from a middle-aged man who received an inactivated influenza vaccine.

V gene TRBV10-3 combines with J gene TRBJ2-5; the match to TRBD2 covers 7 bases. The junction had 5 bases not matched to a gene; V was cut back by 8 bases and J by 5 bases. CDR1 ENHRY and CDR2 SYGVKD come from the germline V gene. The CDR3 length is 12 residues. The CDR3 sequence is CAIAGDLETQYF. CDR3 nucleotides: TGTGCCATCGCGGGGGACTTGGAGACCCAGTACTTC.

Ten or more counts support this clonotype. This chain joins TRBV9 and TRBJ1-6; D not certain. Per the germline V gene, CDR1 is SGDLS and CDR2 is YYNGEE. V was shortened by 0 bases and J by 8 bases, with 21 bases between the two germline ends. CDR3 size: 18 residues. The CDR3 reads CASSVAPMMGRSHSPLHF. CDR3 sequence (DNA): TGTGCCAGCAGCGTAGCTCCTATGATGGGCAGGAGCCATTCACCCCTCCACTTT. Drawing the rest from reference TRBV9 and TRBJ1-6, the complete variable domain is DSGVTQTPKHLITATGQRVTLRCSPRSGDLSVYWYQQSLDQGLQFLIQYYNGEERAKGNILERFSAQQFPDLHSELNLSSLELGDSALYFCASSVAPMMGRSHSPLHFGNGTRLTVT.

The rearrangement links TRBV5-4 to TRBJ2-1, with a tentative D call TRBD1 (5 bases). This CDR3 is built from 14 residues. Germline loops: CDR1 SGHNT, CDR2 YYREEE (reference sequence). Trimming left V 2 bases short and J 5 bases short, with 11 bases between. The CDR3 reads CASSFRSGNNEQFF. CDR3 nucleotides: TGTGCCAGCAGCTTCCGATCAGGGAACAATGAGCAGTTCTTC.

The sample holds many counts of this clonotype. The chain combines TRBV20-1 with TRBJ2-7; 7 bases are a match to TRBD1. CDR3 length: 14 amino acids. Germline CDR1 is DFQATT and CDR2 is SNEGSKA (reference sequence). V was clipped by 1 base and J by 2 bases; unmatched bases: 5. This CDR3 reads CSARVGTATYEQYF. DNA for the CDR3: TGCAGTGCTAGAGTGGGGACAGCGACCTACGAGCAGTACTTC.

V and J are TRBV9 and TRBJ1-2; 8 nucleotides align to TRBD1. CDR1 SGDLS and CDR2 YYNGEE come from the germline V gene. Trimming cost V 3 bases and J 4 bases; bases outside gene matches: 5. This CDR3 comprises 14 residues. The CDR3 coding sequence is TGTGCCAGCAGCGCAGAGACAGGGGTCTATGGCTACACCTTC. This encodes CASSAETGVYGYTF.

This clonotype appeared a few times. Here the CDR3 DNA reads TGTGCCAGCTCACGACTAGCAGGGGGCGCAGGAGATACGCAGTATTTT. Translating it yields CASSRLAGGAGDTQYF. The genes are TRBV18 and TRBJ2-3; possible D gene TRBD1, 8 bases. V was clipped by 4 bases and J by 5 bases, with 19 bases between them. Germline loops: CDR1 KGHSH, CDR2 LQKENI. This CDR3 comprises 16 residues.

This clonotype came up a few times. This chain uses TRBV12-3 or TRBV12-4 with TRBJ1-6, with D maybe TRBD1 (6 bases). V lost 4 bases, J lost 7 bases, and 17 bases lay in between. The CDR3 has 16 amino acids. The CDR3 nucleotides are TGTGCCAGCAGTTCAACTCTAGGGGGTGGGAATTCACCCCTCCACTTT. Translating it yields CASSSTLGGGNSPLHF.

This chain connects TRBV20-1 to TRBJ1-4; D may be TRBD1 (5 bases). The germline V and J ends were trimmed by 4 bases and 0 bases, with 9 bases remaining between them. This CDR3 comprises 14 residues. Per the germline V gene, CDR1 is DFQATT and CDR2 is SNEGSKA (reference sequence). CDR3 amino acids: CSANPGATNEKLFF. The CDR3 DNA is TGCAGTGCTAATCCGGGGGCAACTAATGAAAAACTGTTTTTT.

This clonotype was observed at least ten times. The chain has TRBV12-3 or TRBV12-4 and TRBJ1-1; D is ambiguous. Trimming cost V 3 bases and J 2 bases, with 10 bases left between them. The CDR3 consists of 14 residues. Here the CDR3 DNA reads TGTGCCAGCAGTTTGGTACGAACCAACACTGAAGCTTTCTTT. Protein sequence: CASSLVRTNTEAFF.

This clonotype was seen a handful of times. The chain joins TRBV6-5 to TRBJ2-1, with a tentative D call TRBD1 (6 bases). The length of the CDR3 is 18 residues. V lost 2 bases to trimming and J lost 9 bases, with 26 bases between them. Germline-derived CDR1 and CDR2 are MNHEY and SVGAGI. CDR3 amino acids: CASSYGGPGRGGRSEQFF. CDR3 DNA sequence: TGTGCCAGCAGTTACGGCGGGCCGGGCAGGGGCGGTCGCAGTGAGCAGTTCTTC.

There are a few counts of this clonotype. CDR3 loop: CASSAPGTSIYNEQFF. Written as DNA, the CDR3 is TGTGCCAGCAGTGCCCCCGGGACTAGCATTTACAATGAGCAGTTCTTC. This chain uses TRBV28 with TRBJ2-1, with 9 positions matching TRBD2. CDR1 is MDHEN, CDR2 SYDVKM, per germline. J was trimmed by 4 bases and V by 5 bases; bases with no gene match: 9. CDR3 length equals 16 residues.

The rearrangement links TRBV12-3 or TRBV12-4 to TRBJ2-3; 9 positions match TRBD1. Trimming removed 5 bases from V and 6 bases from J; junction bases left unmatched: 9. This CDR3 spans 15 amino acids. The DNA of the CDR3 is TGTGCCAGCAGTGGCACCGGGACAGGGCTGGATACGCAGTATTTT. As protein: CASSGTGTGLDTQYF.

The genes are TRBV10-2 and TRBJ2-5; D could derive from TRBD1 or TRBD2 (5 bases each). The CDR3 has 15 residues. The germline V and J ends were trimmed by 0 bases and 7 bases, with 15 bases remaining between them. Germline-derived CDR1 and CDR2 are WSHSY and SAAADI. DNA for the CDR3: TGCGCCAGCAGTGAGTCCGGGACGGCCCGATTGACCCAGTACTTC. Translation gives CASSESGTARLTQYF.

The chain uses TRBV4-3 and TRBJ2-7; D gene uncertain. Germline CDR1 and CDR2: LGHNA and YSLEER. Between the trimmed V and J ends, which lost 0 bases and 6 bases, there was a span of 6 bases. The CDR3 is 12 amino acids. The DNA for the CDR3 is TGCGCCAGCAGCCAAGAGGGCTCCGAGCAGTACTTC. Translated: CASSQEGSEQYF.

This chain uses TRBV20-1 with TRBJ2-2; D gene uncertain. The V and J ends lost 0 bases and 3 bases respectively, with 5 bases between them. CDR3 length: 13 amino acids. Germline CDR1 DFQATT, CDR2 SNEGSKA (reference sequence). CDR3 bases: TGCAGTGCTAGAGATCCAGACACCGGGGAGCTGTTTTTT. Translation gives CSARDPDTGELFF.

The chain employs TRBV5-1 and TRBJ2-7; possible D gene TRBD2, 6 bases. V lost 3 bases and J 0 bases, leaving 16 bases between the germline ends. Looked up from germline, CDR1 is SGHRS and CDR2 is YFSETQ. The length of the CDR3 is 16 residues. CDR3 amino acids: CASSSFSGLNSYEQYF. Here the CDR3 DNA reads TGCGCCAGCAGCTCCTTCAGCGGGCTTAACTCCTACGAGCAGTACTTC.

In this sample, this clonotype turned up a few times. This chain uses TRBV15 with TRBJ2-7; TRBD1 matches at 10 bases. The V and J ends lost 5 bases and 4 bases, in that order; junction bases with no gene match: 5. The CDR3 extends over 14 amino acids. Germline V CDR1 and CDR2: LNHNV, YYDKDF (reference sequence). CDR3 protein: CATSLPGQGYEQYF. CDR3 DNA sequence: TGTGCCACCAGCCTACCGGGACAGGGGTACGAGCAGTACTTC.

This clonotype was recorded at least ten times. This sequence joins TRBV7-6 and TRBJ2-2; tentative D call: TRBD2 (6 bases). V lost 5 bases to trimming and J lost 5 bases, with 21 bases between them. CDR1 and CDR2 from the germline V gene are SGHVS and FNYEAQ. This CDR3 is 17 amino acids long. CDR3 residues: CASSPGTAKRRTGELFF. The DNA of the CDR3 is TGTGCCAGCAGCCCCGGGACTGCCAAGAGAAGGACCGGGGAGCTGTTTTTT.